This TCR beta chain was documented in a study of CD8 T cells in ankylosing spondylitis. This clonotype was counted only a few times. V dropped 3 bases and J dropped 5 bases, with 14 bases sitting between them. There are 16 residues in the CDR3. Making use of molecular barcodes, quantitative 5'-RACE generated TCR beta libraries. TCRdb passed the 5' RACE reads through MiXCR, listing each CDR3 protein once. Here the sample spans approximately 290,000 distinct CDR3 sequences, less than 25% being singletons. This receptor was taken from a female donor with ankylosing spondylitis or in good health (not recorded which). This rearrangement joins TRBV12-3 or TRBV12-4 to TRBJ1-6; TRBD1 might be the D (6 bases). Sequencing was carried out using blood, either unsorted or a sorted T cell fraction (not recorded which). CDR3 coding DNA: TGTGCCAGCAGTTTGGCGGGGGCAGAGAATAATTCACCCCTCCACTTT. Translating it yields CASSLAGAENNSPLHF.